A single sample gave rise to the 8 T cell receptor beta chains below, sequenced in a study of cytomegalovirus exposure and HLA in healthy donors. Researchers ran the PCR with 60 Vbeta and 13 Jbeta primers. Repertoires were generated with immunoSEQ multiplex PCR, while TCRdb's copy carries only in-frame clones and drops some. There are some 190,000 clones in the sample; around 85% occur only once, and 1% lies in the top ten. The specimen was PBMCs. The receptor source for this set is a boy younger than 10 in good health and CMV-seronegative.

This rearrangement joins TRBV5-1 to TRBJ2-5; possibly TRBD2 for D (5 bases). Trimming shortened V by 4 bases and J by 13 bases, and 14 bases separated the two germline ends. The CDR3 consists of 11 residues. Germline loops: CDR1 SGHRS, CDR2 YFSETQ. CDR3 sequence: CASSEGLRTYF. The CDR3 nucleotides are TGCGCCAGCAGCGAGGGCCTCCGGACGTACTTC.

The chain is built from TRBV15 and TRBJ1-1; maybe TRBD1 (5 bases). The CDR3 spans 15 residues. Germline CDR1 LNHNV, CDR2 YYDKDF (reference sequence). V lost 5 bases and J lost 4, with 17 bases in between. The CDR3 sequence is CATSGIGEEGTEAFF. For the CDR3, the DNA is TGTGCCACCAGCGGGATAGGGGAGGAGGGCACTGAAGCTTTCTTT.

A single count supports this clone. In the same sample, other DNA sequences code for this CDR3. CDR3: CASRTSGIVNEQFF. CDR3 nucleotides: TGTGCCAGCAGGACGAGCGGGATAGTCAATGAGCAGTTCTTC. This chain joins TRBV27 and TRBJ2-1; the match to TRBD2 covers 7 bases. The CDR3 is made up of 14 amino acids. In germline, CDR1 is MNHEY, CDR2 SMNVEV (reference sequence). With 6 bases clipped from V and 6 bases from J, the junction kept 8 bases outside the gene matches.

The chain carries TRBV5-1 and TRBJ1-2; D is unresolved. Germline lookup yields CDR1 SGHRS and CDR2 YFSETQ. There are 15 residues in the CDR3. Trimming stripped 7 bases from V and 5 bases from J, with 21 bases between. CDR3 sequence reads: CASAPSLAANYGYTF. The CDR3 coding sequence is TGCGCCAGCGCCCCCAGTTTGGCAGCGAATTATGGCTACACCTTC.

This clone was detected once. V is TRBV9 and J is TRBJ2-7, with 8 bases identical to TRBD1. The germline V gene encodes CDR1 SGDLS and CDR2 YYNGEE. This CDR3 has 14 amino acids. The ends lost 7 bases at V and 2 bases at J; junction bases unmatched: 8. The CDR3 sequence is CASGQGRETYEQYF. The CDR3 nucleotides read TGTGCCAGCGGACAGGGAAGAGAGACCTACGAGCAGTACTTC.

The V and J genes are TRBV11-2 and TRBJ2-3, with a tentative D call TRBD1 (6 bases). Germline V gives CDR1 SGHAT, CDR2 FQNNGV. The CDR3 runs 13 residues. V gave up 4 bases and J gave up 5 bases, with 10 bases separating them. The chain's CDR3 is CASSSTGRDTQYF. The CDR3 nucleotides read TGTGCCAGCAGCTCTACAGGGAGAGATACGCAGTATTTT.

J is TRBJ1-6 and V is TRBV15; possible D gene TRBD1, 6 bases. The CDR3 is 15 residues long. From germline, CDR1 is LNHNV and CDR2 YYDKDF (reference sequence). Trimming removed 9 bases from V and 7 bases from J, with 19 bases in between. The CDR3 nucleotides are TGTGCCACACGCCGAACAGGGTTTTTGAATTCACCCCTCCACTTT. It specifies CATRRTGFLNSPLHF.

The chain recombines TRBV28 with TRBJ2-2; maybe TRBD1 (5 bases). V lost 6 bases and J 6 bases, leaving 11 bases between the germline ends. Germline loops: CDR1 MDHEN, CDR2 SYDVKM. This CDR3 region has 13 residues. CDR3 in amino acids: CASRPRVAGELFF. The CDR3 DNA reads TGTGCCAGCAGGCCCAGGGTGGCCGGGGAGCTGTTTTTT.